This T cell receptor (beta chain) was obtained from a study of PD-L1 blockade in urothelial cancer. Assay: immunoSEQ multiplex PCR; the TCRdb copy retains only in-frame clones and omits some. The table has 35,000 to 45,000 clones, about 93% seen once; the top ten hold more than 6.5%. The germline CDR1 and CDR2 sequences are MNHEY and SVGAGI. V dropped 6 bases and J dropped 7 bases, with 12 bases sitting between them. CDR3 length: 12 residues. V and J are TRBV6-5 and TRBJ1-1; TRBD1 is a possible D gene (5 bases). The sequenced sample was PBMCs, obtained around atezolizumab (anti-PD-L1) treatment. The TCR comes from an older man with urothelial cancer. CDR3 sequence: CASRPVGGEAFF. In DNA, the CDR3 is TGTGCCAGCAGACCTGTCGGGGGTGAAGCTTTCTTT.